The TCR beta chain described here comes from a study of T-cell reconstitution after alpha-beta-depleted transplantation in children (dated by TCRdb to the mid-2010s). Study-wide context: T-cell immune reconstitution after TCRalphabeta/CD19-depleted allogeneic hematopoietic cell transplantation in children was quantitatively tracked in the study by means of TCR repertoire profiling. Findings and caveats that apply to the study as a whole: The frequencies of hyperexpanded clones fell over the following months, and after one year, T-cell counts and TCRbeta diversity were mostly attributed to newly produced T cells. In some patients, the high TCRbeta diversity seen at day 60 was put down to recipient T cells and intrathymic progenitors that had survived conditioning. About two months after transplant, the apparently early recovery of alphabetaT-cell counts reportedly depended on just several hundred clones that had expanded rapidly and came from non-depleted graft cells.

This clonotype was recorded at least ten times. Its specific antigen is unknown. No much larger clone exists at a distance of one base, and base qualities are not known. The protocol used for the library was PCR. Instrument used: Illumina HiSeq 2500. Molecular barcoding was employed in the preparation of TCR libraries, with unique molecular identifiers being used to normalize TCRbeta repertoire quantification. The raw public data were reprocessed by TCRdb itself: fastp quality trimming at Q25, MiXCR clonotype calling, in-frame beta chains only. Each CDR3 protein appears once, grouped with its most common genes and DNA. The sample yields 540,000 or so distinct CDR3 sequences; more than 20% were counted once. The ten largest clones add up to roughly 13% of the sample. Per the publication, the treatment or condition label means: allogeneic hematopoietic cell transplantation with graft depleted of TCRalphabeta T cells and CD19 B cells. Transplant recipients were children who received TCRalphabeta/CD19-depleted allogeneic hematopoietic cell grafts.

V has 4 bases trimmed and J has 4 bases trimmed; junction bases matching no gene number 6. The CDR3 contains 15 residues, cysteine and phenylalanine counted. This entry keeps only the CDR3 DNA: 45 bases, framed from base 1. CDR1 and CDR2 are drawn from the germline V gene: SGHDN, FVKESK. The rearrangement combines TRBV14 with TRBJ2-3, and TRBD1 aligns with 9 junction nucleotides. Specimen: PBMCs, mostly from graft donor cells, collected 360 days after TCRalphabeta/CD19-depleted stem cell transplant. The TCR was taken from a boy under three years old who had a stem cell transplant for acute myeloid leukemia, so the T cells may come from the graft donor. The bases are TGTGCCAGCAGCCGAGACAGGGGGAATGCAGATACGCAGTATTTT. Protein translation: CASSRDRGNADTQYF. Extended through the reference TRBV14 and TRBJ2-3 proteins, this CDR3 yields the full variable domain: EAGVTQFPSHSVIEKGQTVTLRCDPISGHDNLYWYRRVMGKEIKFLLHFVKESKQDESGMPNNRFLAERTGGTYSTLKVQPAELEDSGVYFCASSRDRGNADTQYFGPGTRLTVL.